This T cell receptor (beta chain) is from a study of blood T cell repertoires in COVID-19. Across the study: COVID-19 samples collected from the United States, Italy and Spain covered acute and convalescent phases. Sample material is recorded as cDNA or gDNA derived from T cells, B-cell-depleted T cells, or PBMCs.

This clone was seen a single time. The V and J ends lost 3 bases and 8 bases respectively, with 8 bases between them. This CDR3 is 13 amino acids long. Germline assignment: CDR1 ENHRY and CDR2 SYGVKD. Methods used by the authors: Researchers report that nucleated cell counts were estimated from reference gene primer amplification. Profiled with immunoSEQ multiplex PCR; TCRdb holds only in-frame clones, not every one. V, J and clone size reflect that table, while D and trimming were determined from the DNA. The sample has about 300,000 clones, about nine tenths seen once. Clinical histories supplied by participants themselves formed the basis of cohort assignment.

Sequencing was performed on PBMCs or T cells enriched from blood (not recorded which). The chain employs TRBV10-3 and TRBJ1-6; tentative D call: TRBD1 (6 bases). The sequence came from a woman between 18 and 29 years old who had recovered from COVID-19. DNA for the CDR3: TGTGCCATCAGTGACAGGGGTGATTCACCCCTCCACTTT. Translation gives CAISDRGDSPLHF.